The clone carrying this T cell receptor beta chain was counted between two and nine times. The antigen is unknown. The entry originates in a study of vaccination effects on CD4 cells after COVID-19. Study as a whole: Participants got two doses of BNT162b2 or mRNA-1273 vaccine. There were a couple of convalescent patients who gave samples 16 days and one week before vaccination.

Overall study results and limits: At late timepoints after vaccination, vaccine- and infection-induced clones shrank markedly.

The CDR3 has 13 amino acids. Trimming cost V 3 bases and J 4 bases, with 8 bases left between them. Germline V gene lookup returns CDR1 KGHSH and CDR2 LQKENI. Sequencing followed a ViraFEST assay step that expanded antigen-specific CD4+ T cells with viral peptide pools. With about 9 days of culture completed, CD4+ T cells were isolated. PCR confirmed that the person was infected with SARS-CoV-2 between March and December 2020. IL-2 medium supplanted half the medium on days 3 and 7. Clones were sequenced by immunoSEQ multiplex PCR, and TCRdb holds only the in-frame ones, with some missing. The data hold about 19,000 clones, with 74% observed a single time.

This TCR derives from a human donor who had a prior SARS-CoV-2 infection. This chain links TRBV18 with TRBJ2-3; D call uncertain. This material consisted of CD4+ T cells from PBMCs cultured with SARS-CoV-2 spike peptides, taken before COVID-19 vaccination. CDR3 nucleotides: TGTGCCAGCTCACCCGCCAAGGCAGATACGCAGTATTTT. This codes for CASSPAKADTQYF.